The present T cell receptor beta chain was sequenced within a study of blood T cell repertoires in COVID-19. Original methodology: The assay estimated nucleated cells by amplifying reference gene primers. Here immunoSEQ multiplex PCR was the method, and the copy in TCRdb shows in-frame clones only, minus some. V and J calls and clone size are copied from that table; D and trimming were computed from the DNA. The sample holds some 110,000 clones, 90% to 95% seen once. CDR3 size: 13 residues. The V and J ends lost 6 bases and 0 bases respectively, with 8 bases between them. Germline V gives CDR1 MDHEN, CDR2 SYDVKM.

J is TRBJ1-1 and V is TRBV28; the D is unclear. This TCR derives from a human donor in a cohort sampled during active COVID-19. The source material was peripheral blood. CDR3 coding DNA: TGTGCCAGCAGGGCGGGTCTGAACACTGAAGCTTTCTTT. It encodes CASRAGLNTEAFF.